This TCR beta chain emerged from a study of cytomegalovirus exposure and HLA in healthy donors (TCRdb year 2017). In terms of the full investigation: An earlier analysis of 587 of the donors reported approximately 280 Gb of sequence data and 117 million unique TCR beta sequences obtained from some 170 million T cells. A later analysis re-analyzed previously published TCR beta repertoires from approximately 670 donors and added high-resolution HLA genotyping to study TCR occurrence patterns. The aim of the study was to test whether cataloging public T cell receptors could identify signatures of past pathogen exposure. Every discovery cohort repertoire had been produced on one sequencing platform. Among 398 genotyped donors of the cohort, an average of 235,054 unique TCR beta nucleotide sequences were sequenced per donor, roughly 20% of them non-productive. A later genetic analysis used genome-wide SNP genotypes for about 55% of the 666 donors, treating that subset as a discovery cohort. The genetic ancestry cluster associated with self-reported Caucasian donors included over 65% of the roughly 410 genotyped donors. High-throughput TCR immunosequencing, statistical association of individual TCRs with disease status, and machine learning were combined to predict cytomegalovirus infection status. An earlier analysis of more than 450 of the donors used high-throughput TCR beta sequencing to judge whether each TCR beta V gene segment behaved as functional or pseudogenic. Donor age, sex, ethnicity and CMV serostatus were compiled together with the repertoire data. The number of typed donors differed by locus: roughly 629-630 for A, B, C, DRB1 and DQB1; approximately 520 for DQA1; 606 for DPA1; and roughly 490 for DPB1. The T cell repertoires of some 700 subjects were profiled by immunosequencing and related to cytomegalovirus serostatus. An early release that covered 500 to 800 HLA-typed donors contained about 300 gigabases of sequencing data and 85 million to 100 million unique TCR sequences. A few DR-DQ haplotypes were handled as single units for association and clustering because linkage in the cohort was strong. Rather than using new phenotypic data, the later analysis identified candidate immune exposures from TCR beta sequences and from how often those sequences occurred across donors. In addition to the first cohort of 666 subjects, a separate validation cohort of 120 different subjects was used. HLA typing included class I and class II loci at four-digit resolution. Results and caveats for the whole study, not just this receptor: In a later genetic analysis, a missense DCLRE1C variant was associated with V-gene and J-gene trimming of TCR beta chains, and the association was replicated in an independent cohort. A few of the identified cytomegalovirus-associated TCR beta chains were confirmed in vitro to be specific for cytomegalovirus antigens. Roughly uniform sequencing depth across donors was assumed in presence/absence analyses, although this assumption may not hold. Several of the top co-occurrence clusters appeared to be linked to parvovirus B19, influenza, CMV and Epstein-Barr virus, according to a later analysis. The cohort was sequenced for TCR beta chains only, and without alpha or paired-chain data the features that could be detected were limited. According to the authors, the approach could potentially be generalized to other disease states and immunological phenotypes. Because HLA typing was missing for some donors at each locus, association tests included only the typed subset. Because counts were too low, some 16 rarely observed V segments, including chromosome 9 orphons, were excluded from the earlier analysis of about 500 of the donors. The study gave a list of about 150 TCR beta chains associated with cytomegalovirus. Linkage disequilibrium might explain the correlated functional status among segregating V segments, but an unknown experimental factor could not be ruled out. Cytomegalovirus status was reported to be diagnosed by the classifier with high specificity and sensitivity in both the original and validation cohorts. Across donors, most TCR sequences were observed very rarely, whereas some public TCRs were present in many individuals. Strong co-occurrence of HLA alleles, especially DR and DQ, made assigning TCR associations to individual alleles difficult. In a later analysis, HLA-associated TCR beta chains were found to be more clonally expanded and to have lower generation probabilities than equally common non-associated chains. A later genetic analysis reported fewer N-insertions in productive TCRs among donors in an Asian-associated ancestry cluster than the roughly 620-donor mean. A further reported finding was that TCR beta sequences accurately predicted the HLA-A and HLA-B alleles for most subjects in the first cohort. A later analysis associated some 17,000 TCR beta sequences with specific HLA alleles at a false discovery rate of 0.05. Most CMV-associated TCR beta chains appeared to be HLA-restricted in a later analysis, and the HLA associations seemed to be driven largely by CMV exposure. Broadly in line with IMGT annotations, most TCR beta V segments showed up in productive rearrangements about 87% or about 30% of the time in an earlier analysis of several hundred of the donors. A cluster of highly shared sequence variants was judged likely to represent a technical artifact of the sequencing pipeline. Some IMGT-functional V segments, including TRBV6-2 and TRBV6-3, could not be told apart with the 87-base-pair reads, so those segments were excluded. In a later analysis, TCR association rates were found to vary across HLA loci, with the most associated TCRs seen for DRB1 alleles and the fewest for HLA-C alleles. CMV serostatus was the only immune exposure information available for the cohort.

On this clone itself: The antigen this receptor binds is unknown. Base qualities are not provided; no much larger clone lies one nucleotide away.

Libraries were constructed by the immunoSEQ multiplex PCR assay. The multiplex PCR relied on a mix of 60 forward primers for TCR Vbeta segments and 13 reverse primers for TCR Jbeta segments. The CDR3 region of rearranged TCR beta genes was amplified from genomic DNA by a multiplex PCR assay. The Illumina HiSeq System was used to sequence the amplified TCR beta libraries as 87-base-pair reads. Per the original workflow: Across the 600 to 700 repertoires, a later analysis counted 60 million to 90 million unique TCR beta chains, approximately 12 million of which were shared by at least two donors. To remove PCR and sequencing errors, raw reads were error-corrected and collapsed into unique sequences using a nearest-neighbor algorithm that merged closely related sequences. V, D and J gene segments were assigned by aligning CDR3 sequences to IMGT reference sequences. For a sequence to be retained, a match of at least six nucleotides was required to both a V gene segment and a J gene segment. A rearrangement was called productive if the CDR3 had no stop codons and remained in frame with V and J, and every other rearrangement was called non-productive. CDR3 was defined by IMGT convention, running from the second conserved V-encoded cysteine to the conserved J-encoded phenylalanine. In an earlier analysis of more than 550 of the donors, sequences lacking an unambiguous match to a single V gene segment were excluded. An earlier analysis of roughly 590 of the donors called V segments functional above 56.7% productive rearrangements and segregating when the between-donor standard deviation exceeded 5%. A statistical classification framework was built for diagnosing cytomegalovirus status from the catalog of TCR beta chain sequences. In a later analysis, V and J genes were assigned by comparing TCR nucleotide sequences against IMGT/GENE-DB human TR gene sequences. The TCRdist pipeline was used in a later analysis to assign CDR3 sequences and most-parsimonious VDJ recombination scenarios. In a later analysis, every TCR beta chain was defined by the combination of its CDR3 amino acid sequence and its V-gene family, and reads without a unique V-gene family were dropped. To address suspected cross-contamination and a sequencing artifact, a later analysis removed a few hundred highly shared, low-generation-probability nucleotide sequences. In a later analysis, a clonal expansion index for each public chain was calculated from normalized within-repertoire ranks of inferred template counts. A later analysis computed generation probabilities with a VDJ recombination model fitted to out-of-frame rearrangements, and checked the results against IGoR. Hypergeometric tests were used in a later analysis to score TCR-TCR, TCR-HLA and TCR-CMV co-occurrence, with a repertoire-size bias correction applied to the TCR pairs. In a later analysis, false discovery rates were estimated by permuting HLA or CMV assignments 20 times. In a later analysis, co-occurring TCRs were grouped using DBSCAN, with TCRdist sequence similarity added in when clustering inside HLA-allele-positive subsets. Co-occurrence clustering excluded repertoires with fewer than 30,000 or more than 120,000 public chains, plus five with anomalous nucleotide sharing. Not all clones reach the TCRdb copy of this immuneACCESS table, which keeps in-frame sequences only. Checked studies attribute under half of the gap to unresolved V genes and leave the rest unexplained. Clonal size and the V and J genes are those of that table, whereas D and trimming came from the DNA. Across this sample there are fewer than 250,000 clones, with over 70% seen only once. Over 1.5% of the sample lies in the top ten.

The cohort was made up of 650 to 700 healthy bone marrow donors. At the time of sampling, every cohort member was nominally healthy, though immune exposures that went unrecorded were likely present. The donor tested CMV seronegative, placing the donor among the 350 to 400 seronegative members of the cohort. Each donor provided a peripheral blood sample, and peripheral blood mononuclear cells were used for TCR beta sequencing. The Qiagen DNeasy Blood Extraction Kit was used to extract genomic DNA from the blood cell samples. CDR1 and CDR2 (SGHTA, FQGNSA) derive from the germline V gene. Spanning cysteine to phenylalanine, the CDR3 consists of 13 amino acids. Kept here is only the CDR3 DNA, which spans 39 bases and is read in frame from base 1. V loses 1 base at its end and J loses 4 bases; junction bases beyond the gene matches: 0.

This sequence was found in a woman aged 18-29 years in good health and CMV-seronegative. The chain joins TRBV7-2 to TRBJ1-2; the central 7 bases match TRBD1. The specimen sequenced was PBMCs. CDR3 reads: CASSLGDSYGYTF. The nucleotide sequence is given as TGTGCCAGCAGCTTAGGGGACAGCTATGGCTACACCTTC.